These 27 T cell receptor beta chains share one sample of origin, sequenced in a study of T cell responses to AZD1222 COVID-19 vaccine. Some clones are missing from TCRdb's copy, which holds only in-frame ones; the method was immunoSEQ multiplex PCR. The sample contains tens of thousands of clones, approximately 88% of which appear only once. This material consisted of peripheral blood, taken on day 0 of MenACWY control vaccination. These receptors originate from an adult in good health.

The chain uses TRBV28 and TRBJ2-7, with D tentatively TRBD1 (6 bases). Germline CDR1 is MDHEN and CDR2 is SYDVKM. There are 13 residues in the CDR3. The germline V and J ends were trimmed by 3 bases and 6 bases, with 12 bases remaining between them. The CDR3 bases are TGTGCCAGCAGTTTCCTCAGGGGCGGCGAGCAGTACTTC. Its translation: CASSFLRGGEQYF.

The chain links TRBV15 to TRBJ1-1; D unresolved. V was cut by 3 bases and J by 1 base, with 6 bases left in between. Germline V gene lookup returns CDR1 LNHNV and CDR2 YYDKDF (reference sequence). CDR3 size: 13 residues. The CDR3 reads CATSSGRNTEAFF. CDR3 nucleotide sequence: TGTGCCACCAGCAGTGGGCGGAACACTGAAGCTTTCTTT.

The chain couples TRBV11-3 to TRBJ1-1; D remains unclear. The V end lost 5 bases, the J end lost 0 bases, and 10 bases lay between the germline ends. The CDR3 consists of 14 residues. Per the germline V gene, CDR1 is SGHNT and CDR2 is YENEEA. The CDR3 loop reads CASSERTVNTEAFF. The CDR3 nucleotides read TGTGCCAGCAGCGAGAGGACGGTGAACACTGAAGCTTTCTTT.

The genes are TRBV7-2 and TRBJ2-1, with a weak D call TRBD2 (6 bases). From germline, CDR1 is SGHTA and CDR2 FQGNSA. V lost 3 bases and J lost 0, with 12 bases in between. The CDR3 totals 16 residues. The CDR3 protein is CASSFGGTSSYNEQFF. CDR3 nucleotide sequence: TGTGCCAGCAGCTTCGGCGGGACGAGCTCCTACAATGAGCAGTTCTTC.

The J gene is TRBJ1-2, the V gene TRBV6-5; D may be TRBD1 (6 bases). There are 16 residues in the CDR3. V lost 2 bases to trimming and J lost 1 base, with 14 bases between them. The germline gives CDR1 MNHEY, CDR2 SVGAGI. The CDR3 nucleotides read TGTGCCAGCAGTTACACCGAGGACAGATTTAACTATGGCTACACCTTC. Translated: CASSYTEDRFNYGYTF.

This chain links TRBV5-1 with TRBJ2-2, with 7 bases fitting TRBD1. The CDR3 covers 17 residues. V shed 4 bases and J 6 bases; nucleotides not matched to a gene: 15. CDR1 and CDR2 from the germline V gene are SGHRS and YFSETQ. This CDR3 is CASSTPTGNNPAGELFF. Here the CDR3 DNA reads TGCGCCAGCAGCACACCGACAGGGAATAATCCCGCCGGGGAGCTGTTTTTT.

The chain carries TRBV4-3 and TRBJ2-2; 14 bases line up with TRBD2. The CDR3 runs 17 residues. CDR1 LGHNA and CDR2 YSLEER come from the germline V gene. The junction had 4 bases not matched to a gene; V was cut back by 0 bases and J by 7 bases. As DNA, the CDR3 is TGCGCCAGCAGCCAAGAGACTAGCGGGGGGGCCATCGGGGAGCTGTTTTTT. Its translation is CASSQETSGGAIGELFF.

The chain combines TRBV10-3 with TRBJ2-3; 11 bases align to TRBD1. With 6 bases clipped from V and 4 bases from J, the junction kept 9 bases outside the gene matches. CDR1 is ENHRY, CDR2 SYGVKD, per germline. The CDR3 consists of 16 residues. The CDR3 DNA reads TGTGCCATCAGCGCGGGGACAGGGGGTTGGTCAGATACGCAGTATTTT. It translates to CAISAGTGGWSDTQYF.

The genes are TRBV6-5 and TRBJ1-2; D not certain. Germline CDR1 reads MNHEY; CDR2 reads SVGAGI. The length of the CDR3 is 13 residues. Trimming left V 3 bases short and J 5 bases short, with 10 bases between. The CDR3 here is CASSYSVLYGYTF. As DNA, the CDR3 is TGTGCCAGCAGTTATTCGGTCCTATATGGCTACACCTTC.

This clone was seen a single time. V is TRBV28 and J is TRBJ2-7; D is ambiguous. Germline CDR1 and CDR2: MDHEN and SYDVKM. Trimming shortened V by 2 bases and J by 5 bases, and 19 bases separated the two germline ends. The CDR3 contains 16 residues. CDR3 coding DNA: TGTGCCAGCAGTTTAAACGGCAATAGGGTTGGGAACGAGCAGTACTTC. Its translation: CASSLNGNRVGNEQYF.

J is TRBJ2-1 and V is TRBV4-3; 13 nucleotides align to TRBD2. The V gene's germline CDR1 is LGHNA and CDR2 YSLEER. The CDR3 covers 18 residues. The ends lost 5 bases at V and 0 bases at J; junction bases unmatched: 7. This chain's CDR3 is CASSWRLAGGLSYNEQFF. The CDR3 nucleotides read TGCGCCAGCAGCTGGAGACTAGCGGGGGGCCTCTCCTACAATGAGCAGTTCTTC.

V usage is TRBV11-3 and J usage is TRBJ2-5, with D possibly called TRBD1 or TRBD2 (6 bases each). The V end was cut by 5 bases, the J end by 5 bases, with 18 bases between. This CDR3 region has 15 residues. Germline V CDR1 and CDR2: SGHNT, YENEEA. CDR3 coding DNA: TGTGCCAGCAGCAAGGAGGGGGGACGTGATGAGACCCAGTACTTC. As protein: CASSKEGGRDETQYF.

This sequence joins TRBV28 and TRBJ1-5, with D unclear. This CDR3 spans 15 amino acids. Trimming left V 8 bases short and J 2 bases short, with 16 bases between. Germline CDR1 MDHEN, CDR2 SYDVKM. CDR3 sequence (DNA): TGTGCCAGCCTATCCGCGGGCGCAGGCAATCAGCCCCAGCATTTT. Residues: CASLSAGAGNQPQHF.

The chain carries TRBV7-8 and TRBJ2-2; D tentatively fits TRBD1 or TRBD2 (5 bases each). The CDR3 runs 16 residues. The V gene lost 3 bases and the J gene lost 4 bases, with 15 bases spanning the gap. Germline CDR1 is SGHVS and CDR2 is FQNEAQ. The CDR3 DNA reads as TGTGCCAGCAGCTTTCTCGAGGGGATTGTCACCGGGGAGCTGTTTTTT. Translating it yields CASSFLEGIVTGELFF.

The V call is TRBV5-4, the J call TRBJ1-6, with D unclear. This CDR3 contains 15 residues. V was shortened by 2 bases and J by 0 bases, with 6 bases between the two germline ends. Germline assignment: CDR1 SGHNT and CDR2 YYREEE (reference sequence). The CDR3 nucleotides read TGTGCCAGCAGCTTTGGGAGCTCCTATAATTCACCCCTCCACTTT. Its translation: CASSFGSSYNSPLHF.

This clone was seen just once. The V gene is TRBV19, the J gene TRBJ1-2; D call uncertain. The CDR3 covers 16 residues. CDR1 and CDR2 (germline): LNHDA, SQIVND (reference sequence). V lost 4 bases, J lost 4 bases, and 19 bases lay in between. The CDR3 spells CASSKTWTTSGYGYTF. In DNA, the CDR3 is TGTGCCAGTAGTAAAACCTGGACGACTTCGGGCTATGGCTACACCTTC.

The chain carries TRBV11-3 and TRBJ1-4; perhaps TRBD1 as D (5 bases). V lost 4 bases and J 5 bases, leaving 8 bases between the germline ends. CDR1 and CDR2 from the germline V gene are SGHNT and YENEEA. The CDR3 is 13 amino acids. The CDR3 protein is CASSSGLNEKLFF. The CDR3 DNA follows: TGTGCCAGCAGCTCGGGGCTCAATGAAAAACTGTTTTTT.

The chain uses TRBV11-1 and TRBJ2-3, with unresolved D. The V end was cut by 0 bases, the J end by 2 bases, with 9 bases between. The germline CDR1 and CDR2 sequences are SGHAT and FQDESV (reference sequence). This CDR3 is 15 amino acids long. The CDR3, as DNA: TGTGCCAGCAGCTTAGCGGATCTAAACACAGATACGCAGTATTTT. This encodes CASSLADLNTDTQYF.

The chain links TRBV6-5 to TRBJ1-1; 7 positions agree with TRBD1. The trim removed 5 bases at V and 3 bases at J, leaving 3 bases unmatched. Germline CDR1 MNHEY, CDR2 SVGAGI. CDR3 length equals 13 residues. The DNA for the CDR3 is TGTGCCAGCAGTCTACAGGGGTACACTGAAGCTTTCTTT. Amino acid sequence: CASSLQGYTEAFF.

The V gene is TRBV11-3, the J gene TRBJ2-7; no definite D call. The germline V gene encodes CDR1 SGHNT and CDR2 YENEEA. V was shortened by 3 bases and J by 1 base, with 13 bases between the two germline ends. The CDR3 spans 15 residues. CDR3 protein: CASSFFRSPSYEQYF. The CDR3, as DNA: TGTGCCAGCAGCTTTTTTAGATCTCCTTCCTACGAGCAGTACTTC. Full variable domain (rest looked up from reference TRBV11-3 and TRBJ2-7): EAGVVQSPRYKIIEKKQPVAFWCNPISGHNTLYWYLQNLGQGPELLIRYENEEAVDDSQLPKDRFSAERLKGVDSTLKIQPAELGDSAVYLCASSFFRSPSYEQYFGPGTRLTVT.

The chain links TRBV28 to TRBJ1-2, with a weak D call TRBD1 (5 bases). The CDR3 is 11 amino acids. Deletions cut 7 bases from V and 5 bases from J, with 8 bases between. CDR1 is MDHEN, CDR2 SYDVKM, per germline. CDR3 region: CASMAGYGYTF. CDR3 nucleotides: TGTGCCAGCATGGCAGGGTATGGCTACACCTTC.

J is TRBJ1-3 and V is TRBV10-3; D is uncertain. Trimming took off 2 bases at V and 0 bases at J, with 2 bases between the two ends. The CDR3 is 13 amino acids. Germline values: CDR1 ENHRY, CDR2 SYGVKD. CDR3 sequence (DNA): TGTGCCATCAGTGAGATCTCTGGAAACACCATATATTTT. Translating gives CAISEISGNTIYF.

This rearrangement joins TRBV5-1 to TRBJ2-3; D possibly uses TRBD1 or TRBD2 (5 bases each). The CDR3 runs 16 residues. CDR1 SGHRS and CDR2 YFSETQ come from the germline V gene. V was pared by 1 base and J by 1 base, with 13 bases between. The CDR3 DNA is TGCGCCAGCAGCTTGTACGGCGTGGGGGGCACAGATACGCAGTATTTT. It codes for CASSLYGVGGTDTQYF.

The rearrangement joins TRBV10-3 to TRBJ2-3, with D possibly called TRBD1 or TRBD2 (7 bases each). The CDR3 runs to 15 residues. Germline V gene sequence: CDR1 ENHRY, CDR2 SYGVKD. V was clipped by 4 bases and J by 5 bases, with 16 bases between them. The CDR3 DNA sequence: TGTGCCATCAGTGTGGGAGGGGGCGAGGGAGATACGCAGTATTTT. It encodes CAISVGGGEGDTQYF.

Comment on this clone: Other DNA sequences from this sample encode an identical CDR3 as well. The rearrangement joins TRBV5-1 to TRBJ1-1; the match to TRBD1 covers 7 bases. The CDR3 runs to 13 residues. Germline trimming cut 4 bases from V and 1 base from J; bases unmatched to any gene: 1. CDR1 is SGHRS and CDR2 is YFSETQ in the germline V gene. CDR3 DNA: TGCGCCAGCAGCCGGACAGGGAACACTGAAGCTTTCTTT. Residues: CASSRTGNTEAFF.

The V and J genes are TRBV11-2 and TRBJ2-7, with D tentatively TRBD1 (6 bases). This CDR3 is 14 amino acids long. V was trimmed by 5 bases and J by 1 base, leaving 12 bases between them. Germline assignment: CDR1 SGHAT and CDR2 FQNNGV. The CDR3 sequence: CASSQDSASYEQYF. The CDR3 region has the DNA TGTGCCAGCAGCCAGGACAGCGCGTCCTACGAGCAGTACTTC.

The rearrangement uses TRBV19 and TRBJ1-1, with 9 bases lining up with TRBD1. Per germline, CDR1 LNHDA and CDR2 SQIVND (reference sequence). V was clipped by 7 bases and J by 6 bases; unmatched bases: 18. The CDR3 spans 17 residues. For the CDR3, the DNA is TGTGCCAGTACCCCCCGCGGGACAGGGACTGGTTGGGCTGAAGCTTTCTTT. Its translation: CASTPRGTGTGWAEAFF.